This note documents a single TCR beta chain sequence. Its antigen is not known. This record belongs to a study of CD8 T cells in Susac syndrome. Findings and limits, study-wide: An acknowledgment was made by the study that its TCR sequencing and HLA analysis involved relatively few individuals.

Sequencing of TCR beta was performed on blood CD8+ and CD4+ T cells. Negative isolation was applied to CD8+ and CD4+ T cells, and FACS enrichment was applied to TEMRA cells. Germline V lookup: CDR1 PRHDT, CDR2 FYEKMQ (reference sequence). The CDR3 is made up of 18 amino acids. J gave up 2 bases and V 5 bases, and 13 bases lay outside the gene matches. cDNA came from roughly 0.47 to 1 ug RNA primed by random hexamers. Amplification of TCR beta CDR3 was carried out by immunoSEQ multiplex PCR, which covered 54 Vbeta and 13 Jbeta segments. TCRdb re-called the immunoSEQ multiplex PCR reads through MiXCR, storing one row per CDR3 protein. The sample lists around 150,000 distinct CDR3 sequences, 85% to 95% occurring once.

The receptor was isolated from a human donor in good health. The chain is built from TRBV13 and TRBJ2-5; TRBD2 matches at 11 bases. The source material was CD8+ T cells from PBMCs. CDR3 sequence reads: CASSDLGSLAGEQETQYF. The CDR3 DNA sequence: TGTGCCAGCAGCGATCTCGGATCACTAGCGGGAGAACAAGAGACCCAGTACTTC.